One TCR beta chain is described in this entry. In the original processing: Scientists estimated how many nucleated cells there were by amplifying reference gene primers. TCRdb keeps only in-frame clones here, not all; method: immunoSEQ multiplex PCR. V and J calls and clone size are given by that table; D and trimming were obtained from the DNA. The repertoire holds tens of thousands of clones, with around 90% as singletons. This sample stems from a study of blood T cell repertoires in COVID-19. The overall study: Samples taken during acute and convalescent COVID-19 were collected in the United States, Italy and Spain. PBMCs, B-cell-depleted T cells, or T cells were the source of the cDNA or gDNA that made up the material.

V lost 2 bases and J lost 0, with 5 bases in between. CDR3 length equals 14 residues. Germline-derived CDR1 and CDR2 are MNHEY and SMNVEV (reference sequence). Sequencing used peripheral blood. The receptor was derived from a man aged 50-59 years with active COVID-19. V usage is TRBV27 and J usage is TRBJ2-1; D is undetermined. CDR3 residues: CASSLGGSYNEQFF. In DNA, the CDR3 is TGTGCCAGCAGTTTAGGCGGCTCCTACAATGAGCAGTTCTTC.